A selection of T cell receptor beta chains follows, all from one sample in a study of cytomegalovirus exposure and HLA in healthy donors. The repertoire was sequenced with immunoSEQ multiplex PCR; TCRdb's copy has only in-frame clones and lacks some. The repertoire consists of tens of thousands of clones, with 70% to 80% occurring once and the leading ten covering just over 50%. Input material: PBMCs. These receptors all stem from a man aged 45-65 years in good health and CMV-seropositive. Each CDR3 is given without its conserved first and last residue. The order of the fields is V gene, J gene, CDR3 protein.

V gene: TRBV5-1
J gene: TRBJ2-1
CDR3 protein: ASSLARGVVNEQF

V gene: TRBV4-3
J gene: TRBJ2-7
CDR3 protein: ASSQGQGATYEQY

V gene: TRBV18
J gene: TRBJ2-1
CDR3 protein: ASSPPSGIVGEQF

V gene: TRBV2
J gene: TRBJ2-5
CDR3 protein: ASSRQGNQETQY

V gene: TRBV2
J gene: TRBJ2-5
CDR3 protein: ASSKRGAWETQY

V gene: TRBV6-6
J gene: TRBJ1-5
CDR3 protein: ASSLQQGHQPQH

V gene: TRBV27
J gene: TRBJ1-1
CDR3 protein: ASSSITRGRGTEAF

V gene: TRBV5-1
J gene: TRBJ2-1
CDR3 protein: ASSLYRDREINEQF

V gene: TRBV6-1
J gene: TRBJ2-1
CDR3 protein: ASSEAVLAASYNEQF

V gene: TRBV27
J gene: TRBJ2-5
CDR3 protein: ASSLGAGFQEAQY

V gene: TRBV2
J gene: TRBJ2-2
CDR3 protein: ASSETTNTGELF

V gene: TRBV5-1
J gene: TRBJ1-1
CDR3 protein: ASSVGPVNTEAF

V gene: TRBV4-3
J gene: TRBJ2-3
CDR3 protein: ASSLRSGQRTDTQY

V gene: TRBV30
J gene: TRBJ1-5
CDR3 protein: AWSVGFTGGRSQH

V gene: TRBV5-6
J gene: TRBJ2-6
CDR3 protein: ASSLTVGGSGANVLT

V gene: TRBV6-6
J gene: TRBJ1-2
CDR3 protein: ASSPGQTNRGYT

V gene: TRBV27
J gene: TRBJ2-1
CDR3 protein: ASSPGQGHYNEQF